This T cell receptor beta chain was captured in a study of shared clonotypes between healthy human individuals. About the study: Each donor contributed plates that comprised three CD4 naive, three CD4 memory, two CD8 naive and one CD8 memory. Overall study findings and caveats: Donor clonotype sharing was expected to depend on sequencing depth.

V lost 4 bases to trimming and J lost 5 bases, with 17 bases between them. CDR1 is SGHAT, CDR2 FQDESV, per germline (reference sequence). The CDR3 runs to 15 residues. Profiling relied on immunoSEQ multiplex PCR, and the TCRdb table lists in-frame clones only, not all of them. The table has a few hundred thousand clones, around 67% seen once. This clone has a handful of counts. Its specificity is not known. Sequencing was done on a sample of memory CD4+ T cells sorted from blood. Stated subset: CD45RA-negative fraction. The rearrangement uses TRBV11-1 and TRBJ1-1, with D hard to call. This TCR came from a man aged 30 to 45 in good health. The CDR3 spells CASSSRTWVGTEAFF. The CDR3 coding sequence is TGTGCCAGCAGCTCCCGGACCTGGGTCGGGACTGAAGCTTTCTTT. The full variable domain, completed using reference TRBV11-1 and TRBJ1-1, is EAEVAQSPRYKITEKSQAVAFWCDPISGHATLYWYRQILGQGPELLVQFQDESVVDDSQLPKDRFSAERLKGVDSTLKIQPAELGDSAMYLCASSSRTWVGTEAFFGQGTRLTVV.